Following are 20 T cell receptor beta chains from one sample sequenced in a study of CD8+ T cells in alopecia areata. Extraction of RNA preceded its reverse transcription into cDNA, which served as the sequencing template. The data were produced by immunoSEQ multiplex PCR, yet TCRdb's version contains in-frame clones alone and is incomplete. The sample holds some 150,000 clones, around 86% seen once. The treatment was: oral pan-JAK inhibitor, 5-10 mg twice daily. This specimen consisted of CD8+ T cells sorted from blood, obtained at week 4, from a patient treated with tofacitinib. These receptors originate from a human donor with alopecia areata.

The chain recombines TRBV19 with TRBJ2-1; 9 positions agree with TRBD2. Germline V gene lookup returns CDR1 LNHDA and CDR2 SQIVND (reference sequence). The CDR3 extends over 18 amino acids. Trimming at V came to 3 bases and at J to 5 bases, leaving 14 bases not matched to a gene. The CDR3 region has the DNA TGTGCCAGTAGTATGGAGTCCCCAGCGGGAGGTTTTAACAATGAGCAGTTCTTC. This encodes CASSMESPAGGFNNEQFF.

The chain links TRBV10-2 to TRBJ2-3; maybe TRBD2 (6 bases). This CDR3 spans 14 amino acids. V dropped 7 bases and J dropped 4 bases, with 15 bases sitting between them. Germline lookup yields CDR1 WSHSY and CDR2 SAAADI. This chain's CDR3 is CASTAGGRADTQYF. The CDR3 nucleotides read TGCGCCAGCACCGCCGGGGGAAGGGCAGATACGCAGTATTTT.

The V gene is TRBV5-4, the J gene TRBJ2-7, with D unclear. The CDR3 is made up of 14 amino acids. Deletions cut 4 bases from V and 0 bases from J, with 11 bases between. Germline-derived CDR1 and CDR2 are SGHNT and YYREEE (reference sequence). The CDR3 bases are TGTGCCAGCAGCCTCTGGACGGGCTCCTACGAGCAGTACTTC. Its protein is CASSLWTGSYEQYF. The entire variable domain, with the rest obtained from reference TRBV5-4 and TRBJ2-7, is as follows: ETGVTQSPTHLIKTRGQQVTLRCSSQSGHNTVSWYQQALGQGPQFIFQYYREEENGRGNFPPRFSGLQFPNYSSELNVNALELDDSALYLCASSLWTGSYEQYFGPGTRLTVT.

The chain joins TRBV25-1 to TRBJ2-3, with a tentative D call TRBD1 (5 bases). CDR3 length: 16 residues. CDR1 is MGHDK and CDR2 is SYGVNS in the germline V gene. Trimming shortened V by 3 bases and J by 6 bases, and 19 bases separated the two germline ends. This chain's CDR3 is CASSDRGQGLMDTQYF. In DNA form, the CDR3 reads TGTGCCAGCAGTGACCGCGGACAAGGCTTGATGGATACGCAGTATTTT.

V gene TRBV9 combines with J gene TRBJ1-2; possibly TRBD1 for D (5 bases). The length of the CDR3 is 15 residues. V was clipped by 0 bases and J by 5 bases, with 14 bases between them. Per germline, CDR1 SGDLS and CDR2 YYNGEE. CDR3 in amino acids: CASSVAPGALYGYTF. The CDR3 nucleotides read TGTGCCAGCAGCGTAGCTCCCGGGGCCCTTTATGGCTACACCTTC.

V gene TRBV18 combines with J gene TRBJ2-3; possibly TRBD1 or TRBD2 for D (5 bases each). Germline V gives CDR1 KGHSH, CDR2 LQKENI. Trimming pared 8 bases from V and 1 base from J, leaving 10 bases between. The CDR3 sequence is 13 residues long. The CDR3 is CASTRDGTDTQYF. The CDR3 nucleotides are TGTGCCAGCACACGGGACGGCACAGATACGCAGTATTTT.

The rearrangement links TRBV9 to TRBJ2-1; D assignment may be TRBD1 or TRBD2 (5 bases each). Germline V gives CDR1 SGDLS, CDR2 YYNGEE. The V end was cut by 4 bases, the J end by 6 bases, with 8 bases between. The CDR3 contains 12 residues. CDR3: CASSPGGNEQFF. DNA for the CDR3: TGTGCCAGCAGCCCTGGGGGCAATGAGCAGTTCTTC.

The rearrangement joins TRBV19 to TRBJ2-1; maybe TRBD2 (6 bases). V lost 2 bases and J 3 bases, leaving 20 bases between the germline ends. Germline V CDR1 and CDR2: LNHDA, SQIVND (reference sequence). There are 18 residues in the CDR3. CDR3 in amino acids: CASSIRPLTSSLYNEQFF. CDR3 bases: TGTGCCAGTAGTATACGACCACTGACTAGTTCCCTCTACAATGAGCAGTTCTTC.

In its sample, this clone was seen a few times. The chain has TRBV29-1 and TRBJ2-1; possible D gene TRBD1, 6 bases. V lost 6 bases and J 9 bases, leaving 15 bases between the germline ends. CDR1 and CDR2 from the germline V gene are SQVTM and ANQGSEA. There are 12 residues in the CDR3. The CDR3 loop is CSVQTGLGEQFF. CDR3 DNA sequence: TGCAGCGTCCAGACAGGTCTAGGTGAGCAGTTCTTC.

The CDR3 nucleotides are TGCGCCAGCAGTCAACCTCACCCCACCGGGCCTTCCCCCAATGAGCAGTTCTTC. It specifies CASSQPHPTGPSPNEQFF. The chain has TRBV23-1 and TRBJ2-1; D is ambiguous. TRBV23-1 is an open reading frame, and its role is uncertain. CDR3 length: 18 residues. With 2 bases removed from V and 6 bases from J, the gap between germline ends came to 23 bases.

The V call is TRBV10-3, the J call TRBJ1-2; perhaps TRBD1 as D (5 bases). V lost 3 bases, J lost 3 bases, and 14 bases lay in between. The germline V gene encodes CDR1 ENHRY and CDR2 SYGVKD. This CDR3 comprises 15 residues. The CDR3 nucleotides are TGTGCCATCAGTGATGACAGTCAACCCGACTATGGCTACACCTTC. Amino acid sequence: CAISDDSQPDYGYTF.

This chain connects TRBV29-1 to TRBJ2-3; TRBD2 agrees at 13 bases. Germline loops: CDR1 SQVTM, CDR2 ANQGSEA. The V segment lost 0 bases and the J segment 4 bases; nucleotides outside the gene matches: 7. The CDR3 extends over 17 amino acids. In nucleotides, the CDR3 is TGCAGCGTTGAAGACGGGCGGACTAGCGGGAGCCCAGATACGCAGTATTTT. Encoded protein: CSVEDGRTSGSPDTQYF.

The chain recombines TRBV29-1 with TRBJ2-1; D may be TRBD1 or TRBD2 (5 bases each). Germline CDR1 reads SQVTM; CDR2 reads ANQGSEA. V gave up 2 bases and J gave up 6 bases, with 17 bases separating them. This CDR3 comprises 15 residues. CDR3 coding DNA: TGCAGCGTTGAAAAGCTAGAGAGGGGTTTCAATGAGCAGTTCTTC. As protein: CSVEKLERGFNEQFF.

This chain joins TRBV30 and TRBJ2-1; 9 positions agree with TRBD1. Germline values: CDR1 GTSNPN, CDR2 SVGIG (reference sequence). CDR3 size: 14 residues. J was trimmed by 10 bases and V by 5 bases; bases with no gene match: 12. The CDR3 DNA is TGTGCCTGGCAAACCGGGACAGGGAACCACGAGCAGTTCTTC. Translation gives CAWQTGTGNHEQFF. Drawing the rest from reference TRBV30 and TRBJ2-1, the complete variable domain is SQTIHQWPATLVQPVGSPLSLECTVEGTSNPNLYWYRQAAGRGLQLLFYSVGIGQISSEVPQNLSASRPQDRQFILSSKKLLLSDSGFYLCAWQTGTGNHEQFFGPGTRLTVL.

V is TRBV11-2 and J is TRBJ2-7; D gene unclear. The V and J ends lost 1 base and 2 bases respectively, with 9 bases between them. The CDR3 sequence is 14 residues long. The germline V gene encodes CDR1 SGHAT and CDR2 FQNNGV. The chain's CDR3 is CASSLGSPTYEQYF. The CDR3 coding sequence is TGTGCCAGCAGCTTAGGGTCTCCTACCTACGAGCAGTACTTC. Combining the CDR3 with reference TRBV11-2 and TRBJ2-7 gives the whole variable domain EAGVAQSPRYKIIEKRQSVAFWCNPISGHATLYWYQQILGQGPKLLIQFQNNGVVDDSQLPKDRFSAERLKGVDSTLKIQPAKLEDSAVYLCASSLGSPTYEQYFGPGTRLTVT.

The genes are TRBV29-1 and TRBJ2-1; 8 bases match TRBD1. Germline values: CDR1 SQVTM, CDR2 ANQGSEA. Trimming removed 7 bases from V and 4 bases from J; junction bases left unmatched: 9. This CDR3 contains 14 residues. CDR3 amino acids: CSATGTGGYNEQFF. Written as DNA, the CDR3 is TGCAGCGCAACCGGGACAGGTGGTTACAATGAGCAGTTCTTC.

The chain recombines TRBV10-1 with TRBJ1-1; no definite D call. CDR1 is WNHNN, CDR2 SYGVQD, per germline (reference sequence). The CDR3 consists of 13 residues. With 3 bases removed from V and 6 bases from J, the gap between germline ends came to 11 bases. DNA of the CDR3: TGCGCCAGCAGTGATGGTGCGTGGGCTGAAGCTTTCTTT. It translates to CASSDGAWAEAFF.

In this sample, this clone turned up a few times. This chain links TRBV29-1 with TRBJ2-7, with 7 positions matching TRBD1. The CDR3 loop spans 18 amino acids. V gave up 0 bases and J gave up 3 bases; unmatched junction bases: 17. Germline V gives CDR1 SQVTM, CDR2 ANQGSEA. The CDR3 coding sequence is TGCAGCGTTGAAGATCGACAACGATACAGGGGCCCCTACTACGAGCAGTACTTC. Residues: CSVEDRQRYRGPYYEQYF.

This chain links TRBV29-1 with TRBJ2-7; D might be TRBD2 (5 bases). With 7 bases removed from V and 3 bases from J, the gap between germline ends came to 19 bases. CDR1 and CDR2 (germline): SQVTM, ANQGSEA. CDR3 length equals 14 residues. This CDR3 reads CSALLSGDRYEQYF. As DNA, the CDR3 is TGCAGCGCATTACTAAGCGGTGATCGCTACGAGCAGTACTTC.

V is TRBV7-2 and J is TRBJ2-7; D uncertain. This CDR3 region has 17 residues. From germline, CDR1 is SGHTA and CDR2 FQGNSA. The V gene lost 0 bases and the J gene lost 0 bases, with 15 bases spanning the gap. CDR3 protein: CASSLAGIEDSSYEQYF. CDR3 nucleotide sequence: TGTGCCAGCAGCTTAGCGGGTATCGAAGATAGCTCCTACGAGCAGTACTTC.